The clone carrying this T cell receptor (beta chain) appeared many times. This CDR3 spans 12 amino acids. V shed 3 bases, J shed 12 bases, and the junction held 6 bases outside the gene matches. CDR1 and CDR2 from the germline V gene are DFQATT and SNEGSKA (reference sequence). The data were obtained in a study of T cells in Graves' hyperthyroidism and ophthalmopathy. Pregnant or lactating patients were excluded, as were those with uncontrolled infection or other autoimmune disease. Each 10 ml fresh peripheral blood draw supplied the PBMCs. The source material, RNA transcripts, was used to amplify TCR beta CDR3 regions. Primed by the HTBI set, a first-round RT-PCR was run on the TCR CDR3. One entry per CDR3 protein results from TCRdb running MiXCR on the multiplex PCR reads. The sample records 300,000 to 450,000 distinct CDR3 sequences, about 14% being singletons.

The sequence derives from a woman aged 25 to 39 with Graves' ophthalmopathy. The material sequenced was blood. The chain carries TRBV20-1 and TRBJ2-1; 9 bases match TRBD2. The CDR3 spells CSASPAGGMQFF. CDR3 DNA: TGCAGTGCTAGTCCAGCGGGGGGAATGCAGTTCTTC.